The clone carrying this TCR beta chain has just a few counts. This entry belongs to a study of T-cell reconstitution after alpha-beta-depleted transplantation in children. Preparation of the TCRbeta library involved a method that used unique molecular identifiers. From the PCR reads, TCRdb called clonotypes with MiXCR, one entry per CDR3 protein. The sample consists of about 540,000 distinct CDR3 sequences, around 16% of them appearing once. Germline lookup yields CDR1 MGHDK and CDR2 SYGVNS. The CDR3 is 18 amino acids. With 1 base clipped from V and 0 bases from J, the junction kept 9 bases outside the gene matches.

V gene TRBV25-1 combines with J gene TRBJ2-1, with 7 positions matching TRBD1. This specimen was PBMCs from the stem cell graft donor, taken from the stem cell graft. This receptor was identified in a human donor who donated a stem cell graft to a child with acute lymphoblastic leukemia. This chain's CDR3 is CASSESSGQLFSYNEQFF. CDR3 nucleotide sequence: TGTGCCAGCAGTGAATCCTCGGGACAGCTTTTCTCCTACAATGAGCAGTTCTTC.